These 8 T cell receptor beta chains originate from one sample sequenced in a study of a mutant IDH1 vaccine in newly diagnosed glioma (TCRdb year 2021). This sample's time point label indicates: week 11, during vaccination. A 20-mer mutant IDH1 peptide at 300 micrograms in Montanide made up each vaccine dose, which was injected subcutaneously together with topical imiquimod. Libraries were built with the immunoSEQ multiplex PCR assay. TCRdb obtained this table from immuneACCESS and retained in-frame rearrangements with V and J assigned. These tables miss some clones; where compared with another copy, unresolved V genes account for less than half of the shortfall, and the remainder is unexplained. In this sample the table shows around 40,000 clones, less than 90% of which occur a single time. 2% to 2.5% of the sample is in the top ten clones. No antigens are known for them. This sample comprised PBMCs, obtained from a glioma patient whose treatment included an IDH1 peptide vaccine. These receptor sequences come from a man aged 35-49 years with glioma.

This clone showed up just a few times. The J gene is TRBJ2-2, the V gene TRBV4-1; 8 positions match TRBD1. The trim removed 0 bases at V and 5 bases at J, leaving 5 bases unmatched. Germline values: CDR1 MGHRA, CDR2 YSYEKL. This CDR3 comprises 16 residues. For the CDR3, the DNA is TGCGCCAGCAGCCAAGATGGACAGGGAAGAACCGGGGAGCTGTTTTTT. It encodes CASSQDGQGRTGELFF.

A single count supports this clone. CDR3 sequence reads: CASSQSVGGLAGTGELFF. CDR3 coding DNA: TGTGCCAGCAGCCAATCCGTCGGAGGTCTAGCGGGGACCGGGGAGCTGTTTTTT. The chain links TRBV4-2 to TRBJ2-2; 9 bases map to TRBD2. The germline V gene has CDR1 LGHNA and CDR2 YNFKEQ. The CDR3 loop spans 18 amino acids. Unmatched junction bases numbered 12, after V lost 2 bases and J lost 5 bases.

The CDR3 DNA reads TGTGCCAGCAGTAAGACAAACAATATTAACTATGGCTACACCTTC. Its protein is CASSKTNNINYGYTF. The V and J genes are TRBV6-6 and TRBJ1-2; D unclear. This CDR3 comprises 15 residues. V was cut by 5 bases and J by 1 base, with 14 bases left in between. Germline CDR1 and CDR2: MNHNY and SVGAGI (reference sequence).

This clone was seen once. This sequence joins TRBV18 and TRBJ2-5; D unclear. The length of the CDR3 is 14 residues. The V gene lost 2 bases and the J gene lost 2 bases, with 9 bases spanning the gap. The germline V gene has CDR1 KGHSH and CDR2 LQKENI. CDR3 in amino acids: CASSPEAGQETQYF. CDR3 in DNA: TGTGCCAGCTCACCAGAGGCAGGACAAGAGACCCAGTACTTC.

The gene calls are TRBV5-1 and TRBJ2-7, with TRBD1 identical over 8 bases. Germline-derived CDR1 and CDR2 are SGHRS and YFSETQ. This CDR3 is 15 amino acids long. V was clipped by 0 bases and J by 3 bases; unmatched bases: 5. The CDR3 nucleotides are TGCGCCAGCAGCTTGGGGACAGGGCCCCTCTACGAGCAGTACTTC. Residues: CASSLGTGPLYEQYF.

The chain employs TRBV4-2 and TRBJ2-1; D is unclear. The V gene's germline CDR1 is LGHNA and CDR2 YNFKEQ. The CDR3 is 16 residues long. V was pared by 1 base and J by 8 bases, with 18 bases between. The CDR3 protein is CASSQGSLDLGDEQFF. For the CDR3, the DNA is TGTGCCAGCAGCCAAGGGTCCCTCGACCTGGGCGATGAGCAGTTCTTC.

The CDR3 spells CASGAGLVSSYEQYF. The CDR3 bases are TGTGCTAGTGGCGCGGGACTAGTGAGCTCCTACGAGCAGTACTTC. The genes are TRBV12-5 and TRBJ2-7, with TRBD2 matching 8 bases. Losses at the gene ends were 6 bases for V and 0 bases for J; bases not matched to a gene: 7. The germline CDR1 and CDR2 sequences are LGHNT and FRNRAP. The CDR3 runs to 15 residues.

The chain uses TRBV5-5 and TRBJ1-2; perhaps TRBD1 as D (5 bases). The CDR3 extends over 12 amino acids. The germline CDR1 and CDR2 sequences are SGHKS and YYEKEE (reference sequence). V lost 7 bases to trimming and J lost 2 bases, with 9 bases between them. The CDR3 loop reads CASRRQNYGYTF. The CDR3 bases are TGTGCCAGCCGGCGACAGAACTATGGCTACACCTTC.